These T cell receptor beta chains were read from a single sample in a study of cytomegalovirus exposure and HLA in healthy donors. Assay: immunoSEQ multiplex PCR; the TCRdb copy retains only in-frame clones and omits some. The sample lists some 110,000 clones, 55% to 65% seen once, with about 2.2% in the top ten. Sequenced sample: PBMCs. All receptors derive from a woman in her 30s in good health and CMV-seronegative. Each CDR3 is given with its conserved first and last residue. Each record gives: V gene, J gene, D gene, clone size, CDR3 DNA, CDR3 protein. The D gene is left open where the match is weak. The listing skips clone size in some rows; elsewhere it reads once, few, many or a size class.

v_gene: TRBV19; j_gene: TRBJ1-2; d_gene: TRBD1; abundance: .; CDR3nt: TGTGCCGGGAGACAGGGGGCCGGCTATGGCTACACCTTC; CDR3aa: CAGRQGAGYGYTF
v_gene: TRBV7-2; j_gene: TRBJ2-3; d_gene: TRBD2; abundance: .; CDR3nt: TGTGCCAGCAGCTCGAGGGGACTAGCGGGACGGGCAGATACGCAGTATTTT; CDR3aa: CASSSRGLAGRADTQYF
v_gene: TRBV7-2; j_gene: TRBJ1-4; d_gene: TRBD1; abundance: .; CDR3nt: TGTGCCAGCAGCTTGGGGGACAGGGATAATGAAAAACTGTTTTTT; CDR3aa: CASSLGDRDNEKLFF
v_gene: TRBV18; j_gene: TRBJ2-7; d_gene: TRBD1; abundance: .; CDR3nt: TGTGCCAGCTCCCCCGCGGCAGGGGGCTCCCACGAGCAGTACTTC; CDR3aa: CASSPAAGGSHEQYF
v_gene: TRBV23-1; j_gene: TRBJ2-1; d_gene: .; abundance: few; CDR3nt: TGCGCCAGGCCCTCAGGGGTCAGCTCTTACAATGAGCAGTTCTTC; CDR3aa: CARPSGVSSYNEQFF
v_gene: TRBV28; j_gene: TRBJ2-1; d_gene: .; abundance: .; CDR3nt: TGTGCCAGCAGTTCCCCGGTTGAGGATGAGCAGTTCTTC; CDR3aa: CASSSPVEDEQFF
v_gene: TRBV2; j_gene: TRBJ1-5; d_gene: .; abundance: .; CDR3nt: TGTGCCAGCAGTTCAGGGGCAAATAGCAATCAGCCCCAGCATTTT; CDR3aa: CASSSGANSNQPQHF
v_gene: TRBV19; j_gene: TRBJ1-2; d_gene: .; abundance: .; CDR3nt: TGTGCCAGTAGTATAGATCAGGGGCGATCCTATGGCTACACCTTC; CDR3aa: CASSIDQGRSYGYTF
v_gene: TRBV27; j_gene: TRBJ1-1; d_gene: TRBD1; abundance: .; CDR3nt: TGTGCCAGCAGTTCGACCACAGGGGGGACTGAAGCTTTCTTT; CDR3aa: CASSSTTGGTEAFF
v_gene: TRBV6-6; j_gene: TRBJ2-1; d_gene: TRBD2; abundance: few; CDR3nt: TGTGCCAGCTCTCTGGGACTAGCGGGAGCCTATGAGCAGTTCTTC; CDR3aa: CASSLGLAGAYEQFF
v_gene: TRBV29-1; j_gene: TRBJ2-1; d_gene: .; abundance: once; CDR3nt: TGCAGCGCCGCGGGTGGAATTCACAATGAGCAGTTCTTC; CDR3aa: CSAAGGIHNEQFF
v_gene: TRBV5-6; j_gene: TRBJ2-1; d_gene: TRBD2; abundance: .; CDR3nt: TGTGCCAGCAGCACCGGGACTAGCGGGAGGGGTGGCTACAATGAGCAGTTCTTC; CDR3aa: CASSTGTSGRGGYNEQFF
v_gene: TRBV28; j_gene: TRBJ2-1; d_gene: TRBD1; abundance: .; CDR3nt: TGTGCCAGCAGAGGACTCGTCGGGACAGAAAGAGACAATGAGCAGTTCTTC; CDR3aa: CASRGLVGTERDNEQFF
v_gene: TRBV19; j_gene: TRBJ2-4; d_gene: TRBD2; abundance: .; CDR3nt: TGTGCCAGTAGTATACTAGCGGGAGGGAAAAACATTCAGTACTTC; CDR3aa: CASSILAGGKNIQYF
v_gene: TRBV9; j_gene: TRBJ1-5; d_gene: .; abundance: few; CDR3nt: TGTGCCAGCAGCTCCCAGGGTAGAGAGCCCCAGCATTTT; CDR3aa: CASSSQGREPQHF
v_gene: TRBV28; j_gene: TRBJ2-7; d_gene: TRBD2; abundance: .; CDR3nt: TGTGCCAGCAGGGGACTAGCGGGAGTTTTAGGCGAGCAGTACTTC; CDR3aa: CASRGLAGVLGEQYF
v_gene: TRBV5-6; j_gene: TRBJ2-5; d_gene: TRBD2; abundance: .; CDR3nt: TGTGCCAGCAGCGAGGCTAGCGGACCAACTGCGTTGTACTTC; CDR3aa: CASSEASGPTALYF
v_gene: TRBV20-1; j_gene: TRBJ2-7; d_gene: .; abundance: .; CDR3nt: TGCAGTGCTAGAGTCAACTACGAGCAGTACTTC; CDR3aa: CSARVNYEQYF
v_gene: TRBV2; j_gene: TRBJ2-5; d_gene: TRBD2; abundance: once; CDR3nt: TGTGCCAGCAGCGGGGGGACCAGGGAGGGGTTTCGCGAGACCCAGTACTTC; CDR3aa: CASSGGTREGFRETQYF
v_gene: TRBV7-8; j_gene: TRBJ2-5; d_gene: TRBD2; abundance: few; CDR3nt: TGTGCCAGCAGCCCGACTAGCGGGAGGGGAGAGACCCAGTACTTC; CDR3aa: CASSPTSGRGETQYF
v_gene: TRBV27; j_gene: TRBJ2-1; d_gene: TRBD2; abundance: .; CDR3nt: TGTGCCAGCAGTGGGGGGCTAGCGGGAGGCGGCAATGAGCAGTTCTTC; CDR3aa: CASSGGLAGGGNEQFF
v_gene: TRBV7-6; j_gene: TRBJ1-3; d_gene: TRBD1; abundance: .; CDR3nt: TGTGCCAGCAGCATGGACAGGGGCACCTCTGGAAACACCATATATTTT; CDR3aa: CASSMDRGTSGNTIYF
v_gene: TRBV27; j_gene: TRBJ1-1; d_gene: TRBD1; abundance: .; CDR3nt: TGTGCCAGCAGCCCCGGGACAGCATCCACTGAAGCTTTCTTT; CDR3aa: CASSPGTASTEAFF
v_gene: TRBV5-1; j_gene: TRBJ1-1; d_gene: .; abundance: .; CDR3nt: TGCGCCAGCAGCCACAGACAGCAGAACACTGAAGCTTTCTTT; CDR3aa: CASSHRQQNTEAFF
v_gene: TRBV5-8; j_gene: TRBJ1-1; d_gene: .; abundance: .; CDR3nt: TGTGCCAGCAGCGAATACAGGGTTAACACTGAAGCTTTCTTT; CDR3aa: CASSEYRVNTEAFF
v_gene: TRBV9; j_gene: TRBJ2-3; d_gene: .; abundance: .; CDR3nt: TGTGCCAGCGAGACCGGACACCAATCGGGTACGCAGTATTTT; CDR3aa: CASETGHQSGTQYF
v_gene: TRBV6-1; j_gene: TRBJ1-2; d_gene: .; abundance: .; CDR3nt: TGTGCCAGCAGCGACAGGAGCAGCTATGGCTACACCTTC; CDR3aa: CASSDRSSYGYTF
v_gene: TRBV6-5; j_gene: TRBJ2-7; d_gene: .; abundance: .; CDR3nt: TGTGCCAGCAGTTACCAGGGACATAGACCCTACGAGCAGTACTTC; CDR3aa: CASSYQGHRPYEQYF
v_gene: TRBV7-9; j_gene: TRBJ2-1; d_gene: TRBD2; abundance: .; CDR3nt: TGTGCCAGCAGCTTACTAGCGGGAGTAACCCCAAATACTTACAATGAGCAGTTCTTC; CDR3aa: CASSLLAGVTPNTYNEQFF
v_gene: TRBV9; j_gene: TRBJ2-2; d_gene: .; abundance: few; CDR3nt: TGTGCCAGCAGCGTCGGACAGGGAGGGACAAACACCGGGGAGCTGTTTTTT; CDR3aa: CASSVGQGGTNTGELFF
v_gene: TRBV9; j_gene: TRBJ2-5; d_gene: .; abundance: .; CDR3nt: TGTGCCAGCAGCGTAGACAGTACCGGGGGGACCCAGTACTTC; CDR3aa: CASSVDSTGGTQYF
v_gene: TRBV2; j_gene: TRBJ2-5; d_gene: .; abundance: .; CDR3nt: TGTGCCAGCAACGGGAGAGGAGAGACCCAGTACTTC; CDR3aa: CASNGRGETQYF
v_gene: TRBV6-6; j_gene: TRBJ1-1; d_gene: .; abundance: .; CDR3nt: TGTGCCAGCAGTTACGCTGGCAGTACAGAAGCTTTCTTT; CDR3aa: CASSYAGSTEAFF
v_gene: TRBV28; j_gene: TRBJ1-5; d_gene: .; abundance: .; CDR3nt: TGTGCCAGCAGTTTTTTGGGGGCGGGTCAGCCCCAGCATTTT; CDR3aa: CASSFLGAGQPQHF
v_gene: TRBV28; j_gene: TRBJ2-1; d_gene: TRBD2; abundance: .; CDR3nt: TGTGCCAGCAGTCAACTAGCGGGAGCGACTGATGAGCAGTTCTTC; CDR3aa: CASSQLAGATDEQFF
v_gene: TRBV19; j_gene: TRBJ2-5; d_gene: TRBD1; abundance: .; CDR3nt: TGTGCCAGTAATCAGAGACAGGGGGCATTTGAGACCCAGTACTTC; CDR3aa: CASNQRQGAFETQYF
v_gene: TRBV2; j_gene: TRBJ2-7; d_gene: TRBD2; abundance: .; CDR3nt: TGTGCCAGCAGTGGGCCTAGCGGGGCCCCCTACGAGCAGTACTTC; CDR3aa: CASSGPSGAPYEQYF
v_gene: TRBV7-8; j_gene: TRBJ2-3; d_gene: .; abundance: .; CDR3nt: TGTGCCAGCAGCCCCCTCGCGACAGATACGCAGTATTTT; CDR3aa: CASSPLATDTQYF
v_gene: TRBV19; j_gene: TRBJ2-1; d_gene: TRBD2; abundance: .; CDR3nt: TGTGCCAGTACTAGCGGGAGAAGGAATGAGCAGTTCTTC; CDR3aa: CASTSGRRNEQFF
v_gene: TRBV28; j_gene: TRBJ1-1; d_gene: TRBD1; abundance: few; CDR3nt: TGTGCCAGCAGTTCGACAGGGGATGCTGAAGCTTTCTTT; CDR3aa: CASSSTGDAEAFF
v_gene: TRBV28; j_gene: TRBJ2-3; d_gene: TRBD2; abundance: .; CDR3nt: TGTGCCAGCAGTTCCCTAGCGGGAGGGCCAGATACGCAGTATTTT; CDR3aa: CASSSLAGGPDTQYF
v_gene: TRBV28; j_gene: TRBJ1-2; d_gene: .; abundance: .; CDR3nt: TGTGCCAGCAGTTACGCCGGGGGCTACACCTTC; CDR3aa: CASSYAGGYTF
v_gene: TRBV27; j_gene: TRBJ1-1; d_gene: TRBD1; abundance: .; CDR3nt: TGTGCCAGCAGTTTACGCAGGGGGACTGAAGCTTTCTTT; CDR3aa: CASSLRRGTEAFF
v_gene: TRBV19; j_gene: TRBJ2-3; d_gene: .; abundance: .; CDR3nt: TGTGCCAGTCGACAGAGCCCCACAGATACGCAGTATTTT; CDR3aa: CASRQSPTDTQYF
v_gene: TRBV11-2; j_gene: TRBJ2-7; d_gene: .; abundance: .; CDR3nt: TGTGCCAGCAGCTTAGACCCTCAGGCCGAGCAGTACTTC; CDR3aa: CASSLDPQAEQYF
v_gene: TRBV19; j_gene: TRBJ1-5; d_gene: .; abundance: .; CDR3nt: TGTGCCAGTAGTGTCACCTACAGGGTTTCCAATCAGCCCCAGCATTTT; CDR3aa: CASSVTYRVSNQPQHF
v_gene: TRBV4-3; j_gene: TRBJ2-1; d_gene: TRBD2; abundance: .; CDR3nt: TGCGCCAGCAGCCCCGGACTAGCGGGAGTCGGTGAGCAGTTCTTC; CDR3aa: CASSPGLAGVGEQFF
v_gene: TRBV14; j_gene: TRBJ1-1; d_gene: .; abundance: .; CDR3nt: TGTGCCAGCAGTTGGGGAGACACTGAAGCTTTCTTT; CDR3aa: CASSWGDTEAFF
v_gene: TRBV18; j_gene: TRBJ2-5; d_gene: .; abundance: once; CDR3nt: TGTGCCAGCTCACCTACTTTGAGGGAAGAGACCCAGTACTTC; CDR3aa: CASSPTLREETQYF
v_gene: TRBV4-3; j_gene: TRBJ2-3; d_gene: TRBD1; abundance: .; CDR3nt: TGCGCCAGCAGCCAAGATACAGGGGGTATTGGGACGAGCAGCACAGATACGCAGTATTTT; CDR3aa: CASSQDTGGIGTSSTDTQYF
v_gene: TRBV19; j_gene: TRBJ1-5; d_gene: .; abundance: .; CDR3nt: TGTGCCAGTAGTTCCGCTAACAGGGCTGAGCCCCAGCATTTT; CDR3aa: CASSSANRAEPQHF
v_gene: TRBV4-1; j_gene: TRBJ1-6; d_gene: .; abundance: .; CDR3nt: TGCGCCAGCAGCCAAGAGCAACATAGCTCCGGGACAACGACACTCCACTTT; CDR3aa: CASSQEQHSSGTTTLHF
v_gene: TRBV7-2; j_gene: TRBJ1-1; d_gene: .; abundance: .; CDR3nt: TGTGCCAGCAGCTTACAGGGCGATAACACTGAAGCTTTCTTT; CDR3aa: CASSLQGDNTEAFF
v_gene: TRBV7-2; j_gene: TRBJ2-4; d_gene: TRBD1; abundance: .; CDR3nt: TGTGCCAGCAGCCCTAATCAGGGGGCCCAAGTACGGTACTTC; CDR3aa: CASSPNQGAQVRYF
v_gene: TRBV2; j_gene: TRBJ2-7; d_gene: TRBD2; abundance: .; CDR3nt: TGTGCCAGCAGTAGCGGGAGATCCTACGAGCAGTACTTC; CDR3aa: CASSSGRSYEQYF
v_gene: TRBV30; j_gene: TRBJ1-1; d_gene: .; abundance: .; CDR3nt: TGTGCCTGGAGTCGAGACACACACAATGAAGCTTTCTTT; CDR3aa: CAWSRDTHNEAFF
v_gene: TRBV5-4; j_gene: TRBJ2-3; d_gene: .; abundance: .; CDR3nt: TGTGCCAGCACCCTCCCTAGCGGCACAGATACGCAGTATTTT; CDR3aa: CASTLPSGTDTQYF
v_gene: TRBV28; j_gene: TRBJ1-2; d_gene: .; abundance: .; CDR3nt: TGTGCCAGCAGTTTAATCTCTAGGGCAGGGGTTGGTGGCTACACCTTC; CDR3aa: CASSLISRAGVGGYTF
v_gene: TRBV5-4; j_gene: TRBJ1-2; d_gene: TRBD1; abundance: .; CDR3nt: TGTGCCAGCAGCGGGACAGGGATGTATGGCTACACCTTC; CDR3aa: CASSGTGMYGYTF
v_gene: TRBV27; j_gene: TRBJ2-3; d_gene: .; abundance: .; CDR3nt: TGTGCCAGCAGCATAAGGAGGGGGCAGTCAGATACGCAGTATTTT; CDR3aa: CASSIRRGQSDTQYF